This T cell receptor beta chain was obtained from a study of CD8 T cells in Susac syndrome. V shed 4 bases and J shed 6 bases, with 13 bases lying between them. This CDR3 spans 14 amino acids. CDR1 is LGHDT and CDR2 is YNNKEL in the germline V gene (reference sequence). RNA totalling roughly 0.45 to 1 ug underwent reverse transcription with random hexamers. Each CDR3 protein gets one entry after TCRdb re-called the immunoSEQ multiplex PCR reads with MiXCR. The sample has fewer than 150,000 distinct CDR3 sequences, approximately 90% seen once; the top ten hold 0.24%. This receptor was taken from a human donor with multiple sclerosis. Sequencing input: CD8+ T cells from PBMCs. V usage is TRBV3-1 and J usage is TRBJ2-1; D is undetermined. CDR3 in amino acids: CASSPGLWGNEQFF. The CDR3 bases are TGTGCCAGCAGCCCGGGCCTCTGGGGCAATGAGCAGTTCTTC.